This TCR beta chain comes out of a study of T cells in severe cutaneous drug reactions (dated by TCRdb to between 2018 and 2020). In terms of the full investigation: Recruitment took place between 2011 and 2018, drawing patients from Taiwan, Thailand and a European registry network. Only patients with a probable or definite SJS/TEN or DRESS diagnosis by RegiSCAR criteria were enrolled. Assignment of the culprit drug relied on both the Naranjo algorithm and the ALDEN drug causality algorithm. Blister fluids/cells, PBMC and other biological samples were taken from patients in the acute stage or the recovery stage. The study paired bulk TCR sequencing with single-cell sequencing, quantitative PCR validation, functional assays and transgenic mouse experiments. Libraries used iRepertoire multiplex PCR; authors cited a comparison showing similar capture of abundant clonotypes across iRepertoire and 5' RACE methods with or without UMI.

Spanning cysteine to phenylalanine, the CDR3 consists of 14 amino acids. No DNA is listed. The germline V gene provides CDR1 MGHDK and CDR2 SYGVNS. For both bulk and single-cell sequencing, libraries were prepared with the iRepertoire multiplex PCR system and TCR subtype-specific primers. Multiplex PCR with primers aimed at the V, D and J gene regions produced the bulk TCR beta libraries. Roughly 95-500 ng of RNA per sample served as input for bulk TCR library preparation. An Illumina MiSeq was used to sequence the bulk TCR beta amplicons. On the study's bioinformatics: Quality control steps removed sample misassignments and low-quality sequencing reads. The CDR3 was defined as the amino acids lying between the Y[YFLI]C motif of the V gene and the [FW]GXGT motif of the J segment. CDR3 clonotypes and TRBV and TRBJ gene assignments were based on the IMGT database. For each sample, TRBV expression was normalized against the mean for the same gene in PBMC from roughly 42 healthy donors. After reprocessing by TCRdb, each CDR3 protein sequence is one entry, and no DNA is given. The V and J calls shown here were made by TCRdb, not taken from the authors' results. The record for this sample contains approximately 5,500 distinct CDR3 sequences. The ten largest account for approximately 15% of the sample.

Study-wide findings and limitations: The authors stated that further study is still needed to find out whether the public TCR applies more generally to SJS/TEN caused by other drugs. All seven CBZ-SJS/TEN blister samples contained a public TCRbeta CDR3 (mean around 15%), which was undetectable or scarce in tolerant-control and healthy-donor PBMC. CBZ-SJS/TEN patients showed strongly increased TRBV12-4 usage, with averages of approximately 33% in blister cells and 4% to 5% in PBMC.

Sequencing was performed on donors who were patients with carbamazepine-induced Stevens-Johnson syndrome or toxic epidermal necrolysis (CBZ-SJS/TEN). The peripheral blood repertoires were taken from CBZ-SJS/TEN patients of two origins, five Han Chinese and six or seven European. Patients with drug-induced severe cutaneous adverse reactions had T cell receptor repertoires profiled by next-generation sequencing to look for drug-specific clonotypes. The RNA was isolated from either blister cells of skin lesions or peripheral blood mononuclear cells. This clonotype ranks as medium-sized (0.01 to 0.1%) by frequency alone, as no count is recorded. The antigen this receptor binds is unknown.

Recombination joined TRBV25-1 with TRBJ2-5; TCRdb picks TRBD1, but there is no DNA to check that call. This TCR derives from a human donor with a severe cutaneous adverse drug reaction. The material sequenced was PBMCs. The CDR3 amino acid sequence is: CASSDRDRGETQYF.